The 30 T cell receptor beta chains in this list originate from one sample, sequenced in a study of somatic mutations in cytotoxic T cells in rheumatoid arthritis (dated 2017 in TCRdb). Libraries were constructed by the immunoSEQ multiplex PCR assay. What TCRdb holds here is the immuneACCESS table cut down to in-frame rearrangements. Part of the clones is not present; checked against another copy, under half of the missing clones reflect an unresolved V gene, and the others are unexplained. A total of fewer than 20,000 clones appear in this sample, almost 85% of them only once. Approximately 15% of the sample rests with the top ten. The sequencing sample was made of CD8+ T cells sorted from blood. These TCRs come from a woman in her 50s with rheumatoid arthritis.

The CDR3 is CASSSLAGGRETQYF. Here the CDR3 DNA reads TGTGCCAGCAGCTCTCTAGCGGGAGGGCGGGAGACCCAGTACTTC. The chain recombines TRBV11-2 with TRBJ2-5; TRBD2 aligns across 12 bases. Looked up from germline, CDR1 is SGHAT and CDR2 is FQNNGV. There are 15 residues in the CDR3. J lost 5 bases, V lost 4 bases, and 5 bases had no gene match.

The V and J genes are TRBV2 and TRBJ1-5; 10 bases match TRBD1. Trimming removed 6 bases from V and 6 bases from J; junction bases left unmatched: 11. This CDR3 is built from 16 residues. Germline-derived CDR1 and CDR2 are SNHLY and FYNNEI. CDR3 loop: CASSAGQGSEGQPQHF. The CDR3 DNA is TGTGCCAGCAGCGCGGGACAGGGGAGCGAGGGTCAGCCCCAGCATTTT. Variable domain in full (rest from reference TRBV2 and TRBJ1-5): EPEVTQTPSHQVTQMGQEVILRCVPISNHLYFYWYRQILGQKVEFLVSFYNNEISEKSEIFDDQFSVERPDGSNFTLKIRSTKLEDSAMYFCASSAGQGSEGQPQHFGDGTRLSIL.

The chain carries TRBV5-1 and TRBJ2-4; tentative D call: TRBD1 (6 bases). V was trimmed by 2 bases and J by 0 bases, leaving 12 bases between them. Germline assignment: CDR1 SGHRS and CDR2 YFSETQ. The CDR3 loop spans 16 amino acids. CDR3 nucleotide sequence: TGCGCCAGCAGCTTCGGGACACTCAGAGCCAAAAACATTCAGTACTTC. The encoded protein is CASSFGTLRAKNIQYF.

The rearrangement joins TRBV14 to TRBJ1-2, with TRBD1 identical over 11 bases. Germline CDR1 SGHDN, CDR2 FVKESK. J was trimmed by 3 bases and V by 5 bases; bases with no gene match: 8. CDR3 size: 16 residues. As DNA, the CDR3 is TGTGCCAGCAGCAGGACAGGGGGCGAAGGTTACTATGGCTACACCTTC. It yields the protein CASSRTGGEGYYGYTF.

The CDR3 protein is CASSLETPGQGNTEAFF. DNA for the CDR3: TGTGCCAGCAGCTTAGAAACCCCGGGACAGGGGAACACTGAAGCTTTCTTT. V usage is TRBV7-6 and J usage is TRBJ1-1; the match to TRBD1 covers 9 bases. Germline values: CDR1 SGHVS, CDR2 FNYEAQ. This CDR3 comprises 17 residues. V lost 1 base to trimming and J lost 1 base; unmatched junction nucleotides: 7.

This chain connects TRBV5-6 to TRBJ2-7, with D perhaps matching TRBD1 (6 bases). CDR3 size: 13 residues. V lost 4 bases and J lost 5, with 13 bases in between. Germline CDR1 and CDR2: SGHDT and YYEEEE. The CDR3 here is CASSPDRYNEQYF. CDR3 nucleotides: TGTGCCAGCAGCCCAGACAGGTACAACGAGCAGTACTTC.

The CDR3 DNA follows: TGTGCCAGCAGCCCCCCGGACAGGGGTAGGAAGACCCAGTACTTC. This encodes CASSPPDRGRKTQYF. The chain uses TRBV7-9 and TRBJ2-5; the match to TRBD1 covers 9 bases. The CDR3 is 15 amino acids. Germline CDR1 and CDR2: SEHNR and FQNEAQ (reference sequence). Unmatched junction bases numbered 10, after V lost 5 bases and J lost 6 bases.

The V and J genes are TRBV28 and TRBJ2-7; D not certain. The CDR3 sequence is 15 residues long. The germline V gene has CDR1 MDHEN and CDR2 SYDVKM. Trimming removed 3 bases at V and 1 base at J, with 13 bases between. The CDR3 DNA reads TGTGCCAGCAGTTTTGTATCGGCAGGATCCTACGAGCAGTACTTC. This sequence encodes CASSFVSAGSYEQYF.

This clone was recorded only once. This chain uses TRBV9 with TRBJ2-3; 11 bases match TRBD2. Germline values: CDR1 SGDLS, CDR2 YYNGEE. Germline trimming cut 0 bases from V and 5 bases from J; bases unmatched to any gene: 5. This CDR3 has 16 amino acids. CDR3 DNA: TGTGCCAGCAGCGTAGCCGGGACTAGCGGAAGAGATACGCAGTATTTT. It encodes CASSVAGTSGRDTQYF. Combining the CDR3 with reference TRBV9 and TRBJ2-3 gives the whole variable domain DSGVTQTPKHLITATGQRVTLRCSPRSGDLSVYWYQQSLDQGLQFLIQYYNGEERAKGNILERFSAQQFPDLHSELNLSSLELGDSALYFCASSVAGTSGRDTQYFGPGTRLTVL.

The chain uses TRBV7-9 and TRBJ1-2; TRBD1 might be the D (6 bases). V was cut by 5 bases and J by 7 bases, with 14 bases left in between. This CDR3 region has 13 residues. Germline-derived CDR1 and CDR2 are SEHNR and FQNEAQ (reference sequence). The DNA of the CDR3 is TGTGCCAGCAGCAAAGCGGGGGCGCGTGGCTACACCTTC. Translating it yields CASSKAGARGYTF. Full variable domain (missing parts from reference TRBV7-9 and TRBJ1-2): DTGVSQNPRHKITKRGQNVTFRCDPISEHNRLYWYRQTLGQGPEFLTYFQNEAQLEKSRLLSDRFSAERPKGSFSTLEIQRTEQGDSAMYLCASSKAGARGYTFGSGTRLTVV.

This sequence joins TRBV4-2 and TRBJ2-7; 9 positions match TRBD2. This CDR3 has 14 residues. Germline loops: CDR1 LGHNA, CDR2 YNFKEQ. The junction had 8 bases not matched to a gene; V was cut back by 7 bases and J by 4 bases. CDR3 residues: CASKLGSGSYEQYF. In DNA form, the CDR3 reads TGTGCCAGCAAGTTAGGTAGCGGGAGTTACGAGCAGTACTTC.

The CDR3 nucleotides are TGTGCCAGCAGTTACGGGCAGGGTTCTTACGAGCAGTACTTC. It translates to CASSYGQGSYEQYF. This chain links TRBV6-5 with TRBJ2-7; D is possibly TRBD1 (5 bases). Trimming removed 2 bases from V and 4 bases from J, with 12 bases in between. The CDR3 runs to 14 residues. Germline V CDR1 and CDR2: MNHEY, SVGAGI.

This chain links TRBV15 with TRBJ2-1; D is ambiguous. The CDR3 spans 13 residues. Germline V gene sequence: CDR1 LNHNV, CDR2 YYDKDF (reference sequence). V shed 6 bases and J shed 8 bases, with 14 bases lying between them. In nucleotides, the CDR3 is TGTGCCACCAGGGCAGTGGAAATAGATGAGCAGTTCTTC. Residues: CATRAVEIDEQFF.

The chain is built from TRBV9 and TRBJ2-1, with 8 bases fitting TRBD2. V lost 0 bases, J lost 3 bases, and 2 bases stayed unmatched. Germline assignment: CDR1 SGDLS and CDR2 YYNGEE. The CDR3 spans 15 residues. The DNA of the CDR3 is TGTGCCAGCAGCGTAGCGGGAGGGAGCTACAATGAGCAGTTCTTC. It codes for CASSVAGGSYNEQFF.

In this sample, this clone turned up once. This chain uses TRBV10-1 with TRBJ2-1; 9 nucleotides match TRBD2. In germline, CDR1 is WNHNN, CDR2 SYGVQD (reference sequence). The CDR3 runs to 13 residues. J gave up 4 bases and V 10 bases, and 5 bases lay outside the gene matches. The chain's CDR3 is CAKTSGRYNEQFF. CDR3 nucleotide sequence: TGCGCCAAGACTAGCGGAAGATACAATGAGCAGTTCTTC.

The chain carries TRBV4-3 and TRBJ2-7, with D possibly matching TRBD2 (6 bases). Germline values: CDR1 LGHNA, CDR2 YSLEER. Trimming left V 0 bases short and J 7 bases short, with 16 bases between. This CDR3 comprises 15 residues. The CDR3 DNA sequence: TGCGCCAGCAGCCAAGATTTCGGGACCGCGGGGGAGCAGTACTTC. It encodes CASSQDFGTAGEQYF.

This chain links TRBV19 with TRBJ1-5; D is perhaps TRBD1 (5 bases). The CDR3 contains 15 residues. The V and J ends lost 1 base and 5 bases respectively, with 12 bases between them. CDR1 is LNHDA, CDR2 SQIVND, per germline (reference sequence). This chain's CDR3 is CASSIGMSGHQPQHF. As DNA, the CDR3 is TGTGCCAGTAGTATAGGTATGTCGGGGCATCAGCCCCAGCATTTT.

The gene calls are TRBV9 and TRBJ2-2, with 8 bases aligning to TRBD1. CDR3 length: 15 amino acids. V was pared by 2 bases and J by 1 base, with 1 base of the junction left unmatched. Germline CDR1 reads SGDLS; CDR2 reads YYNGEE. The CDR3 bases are TGTGCCAGCAGCGTCGGGACAGGGAACACCGGGGAGCTGTTTTTT. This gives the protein CASSVGTGNTGELFF.

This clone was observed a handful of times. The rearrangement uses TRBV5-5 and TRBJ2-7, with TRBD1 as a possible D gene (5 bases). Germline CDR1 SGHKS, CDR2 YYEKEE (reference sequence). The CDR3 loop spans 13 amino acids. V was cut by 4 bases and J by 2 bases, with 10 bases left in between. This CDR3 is CASSDARAYEQYF. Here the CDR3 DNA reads TGTGCCAGCAGCGATGCCAGGGCCTACGAGCAGTACTTC.

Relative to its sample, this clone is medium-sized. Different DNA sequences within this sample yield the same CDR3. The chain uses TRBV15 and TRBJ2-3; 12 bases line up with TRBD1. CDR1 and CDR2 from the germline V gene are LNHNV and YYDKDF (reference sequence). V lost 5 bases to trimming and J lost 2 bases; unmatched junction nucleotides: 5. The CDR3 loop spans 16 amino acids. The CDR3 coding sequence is TGTGCCACCAGCCTCCGGGACAGGGGGCCCACAGATACGCAGTATTTT. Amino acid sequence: CATSLRDRGPTDTQYF. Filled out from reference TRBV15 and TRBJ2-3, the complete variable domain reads DAMVIQNPRYQVTQFGKPVTLSCSQTLNHNVMYWYQQKSSQAPKLLFHYYDKDFNNEADTPDNFQSRRPNTSFCFLDIRSPGLGDTAMYLCATSLRDRGPTDTQYFGPGTRLTVL.

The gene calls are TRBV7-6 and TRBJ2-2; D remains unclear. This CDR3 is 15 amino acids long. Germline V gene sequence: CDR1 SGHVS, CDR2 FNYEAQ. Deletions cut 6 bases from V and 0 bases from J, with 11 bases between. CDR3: CASSWLGTNTGELFF. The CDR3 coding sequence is TGTGCCAGCAGTTGGCTGGGAACGAACACCGGGGAGCTGTTTTTT.

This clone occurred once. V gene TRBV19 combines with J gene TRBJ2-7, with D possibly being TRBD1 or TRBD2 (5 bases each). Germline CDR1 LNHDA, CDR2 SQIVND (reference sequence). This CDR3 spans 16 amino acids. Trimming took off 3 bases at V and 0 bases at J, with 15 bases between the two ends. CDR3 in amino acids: CASSMILAGASYEQYF. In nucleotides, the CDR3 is TGTGCCAGTAGTATGATTCTGGCCGGGGCCTCCTACGAGCAGTACTTC.

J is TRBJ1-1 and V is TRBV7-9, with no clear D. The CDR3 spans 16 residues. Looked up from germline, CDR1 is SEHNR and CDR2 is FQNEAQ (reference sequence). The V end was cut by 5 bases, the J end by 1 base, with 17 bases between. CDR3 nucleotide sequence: TGTGCCAGCAGCCGAATTGGCCTGGGAGCGAACACTGAAGCTTTCTTT. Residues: CASSRIGLGANTEAFF.

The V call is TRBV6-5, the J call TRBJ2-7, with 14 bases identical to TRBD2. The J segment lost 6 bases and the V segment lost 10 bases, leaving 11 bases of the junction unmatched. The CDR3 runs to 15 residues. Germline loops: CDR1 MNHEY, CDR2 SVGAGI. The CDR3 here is CATCPGTSGSCEQYF. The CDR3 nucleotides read TGTGCCACATGTCCCGGGACTAGCGGGAGTTGCGAGCAGTACTTC.

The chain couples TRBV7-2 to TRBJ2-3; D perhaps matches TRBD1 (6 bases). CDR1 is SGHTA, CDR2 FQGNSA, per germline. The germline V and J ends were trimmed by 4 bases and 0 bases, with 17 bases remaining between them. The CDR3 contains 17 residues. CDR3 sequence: CASSSPRGLFSTDTQYF. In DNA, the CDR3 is TGTGCCAGCAGCTCCCCTAGGGGGTTATTCAGCACAGATACGCAGTATTTT.

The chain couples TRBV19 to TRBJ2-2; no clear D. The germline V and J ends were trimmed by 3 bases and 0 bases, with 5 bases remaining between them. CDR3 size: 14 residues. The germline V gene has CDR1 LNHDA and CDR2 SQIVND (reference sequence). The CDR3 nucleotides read TGTGCCAGTAGTATTGGAGCGAACACCGGGGAGCTGTTTTTT. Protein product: CASSIGANTGELFF. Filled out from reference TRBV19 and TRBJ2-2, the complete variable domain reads DGGITQSPKYLFRKEGQNVTLSCEQNLNHDAMYWYRQDPGQGLRLIYYSQIVNDFQKGDIAEGYSVSREKKESFPLTVTSAQKNPTAFYLCASSIGANTGELFFGEGSRLTVL.

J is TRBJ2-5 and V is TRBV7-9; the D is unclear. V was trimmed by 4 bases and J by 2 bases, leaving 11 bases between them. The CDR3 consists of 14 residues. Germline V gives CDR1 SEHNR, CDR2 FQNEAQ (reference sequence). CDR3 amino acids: CASSSYLGQETQYF. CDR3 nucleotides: TGTGCCAGCAGCTCTTACTTAGGGCAAGAGACCCAGTACTTC.

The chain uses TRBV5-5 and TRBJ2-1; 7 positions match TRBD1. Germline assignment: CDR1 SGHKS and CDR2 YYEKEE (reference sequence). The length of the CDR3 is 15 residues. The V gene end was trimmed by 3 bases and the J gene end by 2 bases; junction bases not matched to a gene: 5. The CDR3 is CASSSPTGTYNEQFF. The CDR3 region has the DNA TGTGCCAGCAGCTCGCCGACAGGGACCTACAATGAGCAGTTCTTC.

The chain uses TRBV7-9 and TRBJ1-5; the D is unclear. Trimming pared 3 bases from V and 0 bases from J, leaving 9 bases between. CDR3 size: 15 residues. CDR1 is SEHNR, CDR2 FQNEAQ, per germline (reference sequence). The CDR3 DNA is TGTGCCAGCAGCTTTGGGATTACTAGCAATCAGCCCCAGCATTTT. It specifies CASSFGITSNQPQHF.

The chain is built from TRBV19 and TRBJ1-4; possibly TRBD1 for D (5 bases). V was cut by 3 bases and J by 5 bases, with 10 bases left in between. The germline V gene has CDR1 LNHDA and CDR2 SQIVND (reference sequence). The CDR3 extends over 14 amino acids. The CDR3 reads CASSMRGANEKLFF. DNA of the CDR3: TGTGCCAGTAGTATGAGAGGGGCGAATGAAAAACTGTTTTTT.